This T cell receptor (beta chain) appears in the sequencing data of a study of breast tumors, draining lymph nodes, adjacent tissues. TCRdb called the multiplex PCR reads again in MiXCR, with one record for every CDR3 protein. The data hold roughly 70,000 distinct CDR3 sequences, with 43% observed a single time. Material for sequencing was breast tumor tissue. The clonotype comes from a female donor with breast cancer. Some clones in this sample may be carry-over from other donors' samples.

The CDR3 DNA sequence: TGCGCCAGCAGTCAAGAGGGACTAGCCTACGAGCAGTACTTC. Protein product: CASSQEGLAYEQYF. The V call is TRBV5-1, the J call TRBJ2-7; 8 bases match TRBD2. The CDR3 length is 14 residues. J lost 2 bases, V lost 5 bases, and 6 bases had no gene match. Germline CDR1 reads SGHRS; CDR2 reads YFSETQ.